Listed below are T cell receptor beta chains from one sample, sequenced in a study of T cells in Graves' hyperthyroidism and ophthalmopathy. TCRdb reanalysed the multiplex PCR reads using MiXCR and keeps one entry per CDR3 protein. In the table there are 250,000 to 300,000 distinct CDR3 sequences, roughly a fifth of which are singletons. Sequenced sample: blood. Receptor source: a man in his forties or fifties with Graves' ophthalmopathy. CDR3s include the opening cysteine and the closing phenylalanine or tryptophan. The order of the fields is CDR3 protein, V gene, D gene, J gene. A D gene is named only where the DNA matches it firmly.

CASSLRVGYGYTF,TRBV3-1,.,TRBJ1-2
CASSYSSGSSNEQFF,TRBV2,TRBD2,TRBJ2-1
CASSLQGLDIQYF,TRBV28,TRBD2,TRBJ2-4
CASSEGQGADEQFF,TRBV6-1,TRBD1,TRBJ2-1
CASSPRTDSRGNEQFF,TRBV3-1,.,TRBJ2-1
CASSSLAESTDTQYF,TRBV9,TRBD2,TRBJ2-3
CASSDYLGNTEAFF,TRBV2,.,TRBJ1-1
CASSGPAGGTDTQYF,TRBV12-3/TRBV12-4,TRBD2,TRBJ2-3
CASSFYRGETQYF,TRBV27,.,TRBJ2-5
CASSSGSGEQYF,TRBV2,TRBD2,TRBJ2-7
CASSGQYSNQPQHF,TRBV28,.,TRBJ1-5
CASSYSGQARSYNSPLHF,TRBV6-5,.,TRBJ1-6
CASSVEGQTGVGDTQYF,TRBV9,.,TRBJ2-3
CASSYDSEAFF,TRBV6-2/TRBV6-3,.,TRBJ1-1
CASSLTGEVAYEQYF,TRBV7-8,TRBD1,TRBJ2-7
CSARAYPLTGPQGNEQFF,TRBV20-1,.,TRBJ2-1
CATSDPGGRGPSEQFF,TRBV24-1,TRBD1,TRBJ2-1
CACPDSLNTEAFF,TRBV30,.,TRBJ1-1
CASSDSMSNQPQHF,TRBV6-1,.,TRBJ1-5
CAISVHDLNTEAFF,TRBV10-3,.,TRBJ1-1
CASSRTSGSTGTGELFF,TRBV3-1,TRBD2,TRBJ2-2
CASSLYSWTSYEQYF,TRBV27,TRBD2,TRBJ2-7
CASSHGNEQYF,TRBV16,.,TRBJ2-7
CASSYSRGSNQPQHF,TRBV6-5,.,TRBJ1-5
CASSLARGTSLHNEQFF,TRBV5-4,TRBD2,TRBJ2-1
CASSAPGLAGWETQYF,TRBV11-2,TRBD2,TRBJ2-5
CASSEQSAGANVLTF,TRBV6-1,.,TRBJ2-6
CSARVPMNTEAFF,TRBV20-1,.,TRBJ1-1
CAWSVYQGPNTGELFF,TRBV30,.,TRBJ2-2
CASSGTSVSYNEQFF,TRBV11-2,TRBD2,TRBJ2-1
CASSLAAGVKLFF,TRBV7-9,TRBD2,TRBJ2-2
CASSSPLQGYNEKLFF,TRBV28,.,TRBJ1-4
CASSRLSARATMNTEAFF,TRBV5-5,.,TRBJ1-1
CASSPEGQAPEAFF,TRBV18,TRBD1,TRBJ1-1
CASSFRGATPYEQYF,TRBV7-8,.,TRBJ2-7
CASSPSQGTEAFF,TRBV18,.,TRBJ1-1
CASSQAGEKLFF,TRBV3-1,.,TRBJ1-4
CASSPPGVETQYF,TRBV5-6,.,TRBJ2-5
CASNGEQDTEAFF,TRBV2,.,TRBJ1-1
CASSQAPETQYF,TRBV11-1,.,TRBJ2-5
CSARGLNQPQHF,TRBV20-1,.,TRBJ1-5
CASSSPTGTKETQYF,TRBV7-8,TRBD1,TRBJ2-5
CAISGGERVDEQFF,TRBV10-3,.,TRBJ2-1
CASSQDGTGKGTDTQYF,TRBV4-1,TRBD1,TRBJ2-3
CASSLEVGGTSREQYF,TRBV11-2,.,TRBJ2-7
CAISEGQHTEAFF,TRBV10-3,.,TRBJ1-1
CSARGKNTEAFF,TRBV20-1,TRBD1,TRBJ1-1
CASSLDRGNSPLHF,TRBV5-1,TRBD1,TRBJ1-6